The 2 T cell receptor beta chains below were found in one sample sequenced in a study of post-analysis software for immune sequencing data. Study results and caveats: About five TRBV segments appeared more often in patients than in controls, and TRBV5-6, TRBV5-1 and TRBV20-1 were among these.

Which antigens these TCRs recognize remains unknown. cDNA libraries for TCR beta contained unique molecular identifiers. TCRdb re-derived calls from the PCR reads in MiXCR, one entry per CDR3 protein. This table has approximately 690,000 distinct CDR3 sequences, 59% appearing once. The sample taken for sequencing was blood. These receptors all stem from a girl aged 2-10 years with multiple sclerosis.

In its sample, this clonotype was seen a few times. The chain recombines TRBV10-3 with TRBJ2-2; 8 bases map to TRBD1. Germline CDR1 ENHRY, CDR2 SYGVKD. V shed 7 bases and J 3 bases; nucleotides not matched to a gene: 7. The CDR3 is 15 amino acids. The CDR3 nucleotides read TGTGCCATCAAGGGGACAGGCGTGGACACCGGGGAGCTGTTTTTT. Protein: CAIKGTGVDTGELFF.

This clonotype was found a few times. The chain has TRBV29-1 and TRBJ2-1; D is undetermined. The CDR3 is made up of 13 amino acids. CDR1 and CDR2 (germline): SQVTM, ANQGSEA. The V gene lost 2 bases and the J gene lost 5 bases, with 10 bases spanning the gap. The CDR3 loop reads CSVERVRNNEQFF. CDR3 in DNA: TGCAGCGTTGAACGGGTGAGGAACAATGAGCAGTTCTTC.